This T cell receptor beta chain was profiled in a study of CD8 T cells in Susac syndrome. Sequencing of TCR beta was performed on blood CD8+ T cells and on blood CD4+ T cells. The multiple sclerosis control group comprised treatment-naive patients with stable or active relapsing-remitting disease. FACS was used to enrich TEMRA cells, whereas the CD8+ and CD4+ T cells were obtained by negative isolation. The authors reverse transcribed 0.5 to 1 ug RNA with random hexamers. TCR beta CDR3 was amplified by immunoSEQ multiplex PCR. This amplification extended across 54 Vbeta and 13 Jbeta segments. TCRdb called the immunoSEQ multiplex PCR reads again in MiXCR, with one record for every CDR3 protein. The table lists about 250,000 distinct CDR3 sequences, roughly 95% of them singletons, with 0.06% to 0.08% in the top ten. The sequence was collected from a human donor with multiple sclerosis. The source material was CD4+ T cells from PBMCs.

CDR3: CAWSGRTGEAGTEAFF. CDR3 nucleotides: TGTGCCTGGAGTGGTAGGACTGGGGAAGCTGGCACTGAAGCTTTCTTT. This chain joins TRBV30 and TRBJ1-1; D ambiguous. The V and J ends lost 1 base and 4 bases respectively, with 19 bases between them. The CDR3 runs to 16 residues. Germline V gene data show CDR1 as GTSNPN and CDR2 as SVGIG (reference sequence). Full variable domain (remainder filled in from reference TRBV30 and TRBJ1-1): SQTIHQWPATLVQPVGSPLSLECTVEGTSNPNLYWYRQAAGRGLQLLFYSVGIGQISSEVPQNLSASRPQDRQFILSSKKLLLSDSGFYLCAWSGRTGEAGTEAFFGQGTRLTVV.